Listed below are T cell receptor beta chains from one sample, sequenced in a study of OX40 agonist ivuxolimab in advanced cancers. Using immunoSEQ multiplex PCR, the repertoire was profiled, and TCRdb retains in-frame clones only, with some absent. Among approximately 82,000 clones listed, nearly 95% were seen once. The material was CD4+ or CD8+ T cells sorted from blood, obtained in a trial of the OX40 agonist ivuxolimab. The receptors here all came from an adult with an advanced solid tumor such as melanoma, head and neck, liver or kidney cancer. The CDR3 runs from the conserved cysteine through the conserved F or W. The order of the fields is clone size, J gene, D gene, V gene, CDR3 DNA, CDR3 protein. D genes are given only for firm matches. Size is omitted from some rows. Given values are once, few, many or a class for expanded clones.

clone_size: NA; j_call: TRBJ2-1; d_call: NA; v_call: TRBV27; cdr3_nt: TGTGCCAGCAGTTTACCCTCGTATGAGCAGTTCTTC; cdr3_aa: CASSLPSYEQFF
clone_size: NA; j_call: TRBJ2-7; d_call: TRBD2; v_call: TRBV4-3; cdr3_nt: TGCGCCAGCAGCCAAGACCGTGCGGGGGGGGCCTCCGAGCAGTACTTC; cdr3_aa: CASSQDRAGGASEQYF
clone_size: once; j_call: TRBJ1-2; d_call: NA; v_call: TRBV28; cdr3_nt: TGTGCCAGCAGTTTAGAGGGGCCATACTATGGCTACACCTTC; cdr3_aa: CASSLEGPYYGYTF
clone_size: NA; j_call: TRBJ1-6; d_call: NA; v_call: TRBV6-6; cdr3_nt: TGTGCCAGCAGTTACCCCCAGGGTCTAGGTTCACCCCTCCACTTT; cdr3_aa: CASSYPQGLGSPLHF
clone_size: NA; j_call: TRBJ1-4; d_call: NA; v_call: TRBV13; cdr3_nt: TGTGCCAGCAGCGGGGTTGCGGGACCGGGTGAAAAACTGTTTTTT; cdr3_aa: CASSGVAGPGEKLFF
clone_size: NA; j_call: TRBJ1-2; d_call: NA; v_call: TRBV14; cdr3_nt: TGTGCCAGCAGCCAAGTGCTTGGCTATGGCTACACCTTC; cdr3_aa: CASSQVLGYGYTF
clone_size: once; j_call: TRBJ1-4; d_call: TRBD1; v_call: TRBV5-1; cdr3_nt: TGCGCCAGCAGCTTTTACAGGGGCGAGAATGAAAAACTGTTTTTT; cdr3_aa: CASSFYRGENEKLFF
clone_size: NA; j_call: TRBJ2-3; d_call: NA; v_call: TRBV28; cdr3_nt: TGTGCCAGCAGCTCGGACCCACTCGGGGCCACAGATACGCAGTATTTT; cdr3_aa: CASSSDPLGATDTQYF
clone_size: NA; j_call: TRBJ2-1; d_call: NA; v_call: TRBV12-5; cdr3_nt: TGTGCTAGTGGTTTGGCTACTAGCAAAAATGAGCAGTTCTTC; cdr3_aa: CASGLATSKNEQFF
clone_size: once; j_call: TRBJ1-1; d_call: NA; v_call: TRBV19; cdr3_nt: TGTGCCAGTAGTGAAGGGGGGAACACTGAAGCTTTCTTT; cdr3_aa: CASSEGGNTEAFF
clone_size: NA; j_call: TRBJ2-6; d_call: NA; v_call: TRBV28; cdr3_nt: TGTGCCAGCAGTTTGGAAGGGGCATCTGGGGCCAACGTCCTGACTTTC; cdr3_aa: CASSLEGASGANVLTF
clone_size: NA; j_call: TRBJ2-2; d_call: TRBD2; v_call: TRBV27; cdr3_nt: TGTGCCAGCAACGGCCTGACTAGCGGGGACTTCGCGAACACCGGGGAGCTGTTTTTT; cdr3_aa: CASNGLTSGDFANTGELFF
clone_size: NA; j_call: TRBJ1-2; d_call: NA; v_call: TRBV18; cdr3_nt: TGTGCCAGCTCACCCCCGGGGGGCTACTATGGCTACACCTTC; cdr3_aa: CASSPPGGYYGYTF
clone_size: NA; j_call: TRBJ2-1; d_call: TRBD1; v_call: TRBV5-1; cdr3_nt: TGCGCCAGCAGCTTGGGGGACAGCAATGAGCAGTTCTTC; cdr3_aa: CASSLGDSNEQFF
clone_size: NA; j_call: TRBJ2-1; d_call: NA; v_call: TRBV7-9; cdr3_nt: TGTGCCAGCAGGTGGGGTGGAGGGGAGCAGTTCTTC; cdr3_aa: CASRWGGGEQFF
clone_size: NA; j_call: TRBJ1-4; d_call: NA; v_call: TRBV6-5; cdr3_nt: TGTGCCAGCAGTTATTACGGGCCCGCTAATGAAAAACTGTTTTTT; cdr3_aa: CASSYYGPANEKLFF
clone_size: NA; j_call: TRBJ2-5; d_call: NA; v_call: TRBV27; cdr3_nt: TGTGCCAGCAGTCCACTTACCTGGGAGACCCAGTACTTC; cdr3_aa: CASSPLTWETQYF
clone_size: NA; j_call: TRBJ1-1; d_call: NA; v_call: TRBV7-9; cdr3_nt: TGTGCCAGCAGGCTCACGAACACTGAAGCTTTCTTT; cdr3_aa: CASRLTNTEAFF
clone_size: NA; j_call: TRBJ1-2; d_call: TRBD1; v_call: TRBV5-6; cdr3_nt: TGTGCCAGCAGCCCGACAGGGGAGTGGGAGGTTTATGGCTACACCTTC; cdr3_aa: CASSPTGEWEVYGYTF
clone_size: NA; j_call: TRBJ2-1; d_call: TRBD1; v_call: TRBV19; cdr3_nt: TGTGCCAGTAGTATACTCCCTGGGACAGCTCTATACAATGAGCAGTTCTTC; cdr3_aa: CASSILPGTALYNEQFF
clone_size: NA; j_call: TRBJ1-4; d_call: TRBD1; v_call: TRBV15; cdr3_nt: TGTGCCACCAGCAGCCTAACAGGGGTAACTGAAAAACTGTTTTTT; cdr3_aa: CATSSLTGVTEKLFF
clone_size: NA; j_call: TRBJ2-7; d_call: NA; v_call: TRBV19; cdr3_nt: TGTGCCAGTAGTATCGGGGGTGGAGAGCAGTACTTC; cdr3_aa: CASSIGGGEQYF
clone_size: NA; j_call: TRBJ1-3; d_call: TRBD1; v_call: TRBV28; cdr3_nt: TGTGCCAGCAGTCCCTCGTACAGGGGGCGCGGAAACACCATATATTTT; cdr3_aa: CASSPSYRGRGNTIYF
clone_size: NA; j_call: TRBJ2-7; d_call: TRBD1; v_call: TRBV2; cdr3_nt: TGTGCCAGCAGTCAGACGGGACAGGGATCGATGAGCTCCTACGAGCAGTACTTC; cdr3_aa: CASSQTGQGSMSSYEQYF
clone_size: NA; j_call: TRBJ1-2; d_call: NA; v_call: TRBV11-2; cdr3_nt: TGTGCCAGCAGCCCGGACGGGCTGTATGGCTACACCTTC; cdr3_aa: CASSPDGLYGYTF
clone_size: NA; j_call: TRBJ2-7; d_call: NA; v_call: TRBV13; cdr3_nt: TGTGCCAGCAGTTCGGGACACCCGGACTTGCGGTACGAGCAGTACTTC; cdr3_aa: CASSSGHPDLRYEQYF
clone_size: NA; j_call: TRBJ2-2; d_call: NA; v_call: TRBV15; cdr3_nt: TGTGCCACCAATGGGCGGACCGGGGAGCTGTTTTTT; cdr3_aa: CATNGRTGELFF
clone_size: once; j_call: TRBJ2-3; d_call: NA; v_call: TRBV7-2; cdr3_nt: TGTGCCAGCAGCTTAGCTAGCGGCACAGATACGCAGTATTTT; cdr3_aa: CASSLASGTDTQYF
clone_size: NA; j_call: TRBJ2-7; d_call: TRBD2; v_call: TRBV7-2; cdr3_nt: TGTGCCAGCAGCTTTAGCGGGGGGCCGTCCTACGAGCAGTACTTC; cdr3_aa: CASSFSGGPSYEQYF
clone_size: once; j_call: TRBJ2-5; d_call: TRBD1; v_call: TRBV7-9; cdr3_nt: TGTGCCAGCAGCTTACTACCGGGACAGGGATGGGAAGAGACCCAGTACTTC; cdr3_aa: CASSLLPGQGWEETQYF
clone_size: once; j_call: TRBJ2-7; d_call: NA; v_call: TRBV5-1; cdr3_nt: TGCGCCAGCAGCTTGGACCTAGGATACGAGCAGTACTTC; cdr3_aa: CASSLDLGYEQYF
clone_size: NA; j_call: TRBJ2-5; d_call: TRBD1; v_call: TRBV7-6; cdr3_nt: TGTGCCAGCAGCCGAACTCGACAGGGAGAGACCCAGTACTTC; cdr3_aa: CASSRTRQGETQYF
clone_size: NA; j_call: TRBJ2-1; d_call: NA; v_call: TRBV4-3; cdr3_nt: TGCGCCAGCAGCCAAAACAGGGCGATCAACAATGAGCAGTTCTTC; cdr3_aa: CASSQNRAINNEQFF
clone_size: NA; j_call: TRBJ1-1; d_call: TRBD1; v_call: TRBV7-2; cdr3_nt: TGTGCCAGCAGCTTAGAAGGGGGCACAAACACTGAAGCTTTCTTT; cdr3_aa: CASSLEGGTNTEAFF
clone_size: NA; j_call: TRBJ2-3; d_call: NA; v_call: TRBV7-8; cdr3_nt: TGTGCCAGCAGCTTCGACATACCGGAACGGACAGCTAGCACAGATACGCAGTATTTT; cdr3_aa: CASSFDIPERTASTDTQYF
clone_size: NA; j_call: TRBJ2-5; d_call: NA; v_call: TRBV7-8; cdr3_nt: TGTGCCAGCAGCTTCCGTCCATCGGCCCAGTACTTC; cdr3_aa: CASSFRPSAQYF